This T cell receptor (beta chain) appears in the sequencing data of a study of OX40 agonist ivuxolimab in advanced cancers. Study-wide context: Subjects had a mean age of about 57 years, with a range of about 23 to 79; almost 85% were male.

No patient had autoimmune disease or received systemic immunosuppression. The CDR3 extends over 14 amino acids. Germline V gene sequence: CDR1 KGHSH, CDR2 LQKENI. Trimming took off 6 bases at V and 5 bases at J, with 13 bases between the two ends. Some clones are missing from TCRdb's copy, which holds only in-frame ones; the method was immunoSEQ multiplex PCR. Among tens of thousands of clones, around 80% were seen once, and the ten largest hold approximately 6.8%. This sequence originates from an adult with an advanced solid tumor such as melanoma, head and neck, liver or kidney cancer. The chain recombines TRBV18 with TRBJ1-4; weak D call: TRBD1 (5 bases). Specimen: CD4+ or CD8+ T cells sorted from blood, collected in a trial of the OX40 agonist ivuxolimab. The CDR3 DNA is TGTGCCAGCTCCCAACAGGATTTAAATGAAAAACTGTTTTTT. It translates to CASSQQDLNEKLFF.